These T cell receptor beta chains were read from a single sample in a study of blood T cell repertoires in COVID-19. Assay: immunoSEQ multiplex PCR; the TCRdb copy retains only in-frame clones and omits some. Here the sample spans under 40,000 clones, 93% being singletons. The sample was peripheral blood. These receptors all stem from a human donor in a cohort sampled during active COVID-19. The CDR3 runs from the conserved cysteine through the conserved F or W. A D gene is named only where the DNA matches it firmly. Only some rows state a clone size, as once, few, many or a class for expanded clones.

TRBJ2-3 TRBV6-6 TRBD2 NA TGTGCCAGCAAAGCGGGAGGGAACACAGATACGCAGTATTTT CASKAGGNTDTQYF
TRBJ1-6 TRBV2 NA NA TGTGCCAGCAGTCCCCAGTCTTATAATTCACCCCTCCACTTT CASSPQSYNSPLHF
TRBJ1-1 TRBV6-6 NA NA TGTGCCAGCAGTTACTCTTCCTGGGGGCAGACTGAAGCTTTCTTT CASSYSSWGQTEAFF
TRBJ1-6 TRBV9 NA once TGTGCCAGCAGCGTCGGACAGATTAATTCACCCCTCCACTTT CASSVGQINSPLHF
TRBJ2-1 TRBV6-4 NA NA TGTGCCAGCAGTGACGTCTGGAGGGGACGGAATGAGCAGTTCTTC CASSDVWRGRNEQFF
TRBJ2-4 TRBV6-6 TRBD2 NA TGTGCCAGCAGCCGTCGGGAGGGGCCAGCCAAAAACATTCAGTACTTC CASSRREGPAKNIQYF
TRBJ2-2 TRBV29-1 NA NA TGCAGCGTTCAGAGGGTATCGAACACCGGGGAGCTGTTTTTT CSVQRVSNTGELFF
TRBJ1-1 TRBV5-1 TRBD1 NA TGCGCCAGCAGCTTGCTGACAGGGGGAACGGAAGCTTTCTTT CASSLLTGGTEAFF
TRBJ1-6 TRBV2 TRBD1 NA TGTGCCAGCAGTGAGAGGGACAGGTGGAATTCACCCCTCCACTTT CASSERDRWNSPLHF
TRBJ1-1 TRBV11-1 TRBD1 once TGTGCCAGCAGCTCGGGACAGGGAGCGATGAACACTGAAGCTTTCTTT CASSSGQGAMNTEAFF
TRBJ2-5 TRBV14 TRBD2 NA TGTGCCAGCAGCCAAGGGACTAGCGGGGGGTACCAAGAGACCCAGTACTTC CASSQGTSGGYQETQYF
TRBJ2-7 TRBV6-5 NA NA TGTGCCAGCAGTTCACAGGGATACGAGCAGTACTTC CASSSQGYEQYF
TRBJ1-1 TRBV27 NA NA TGTGCCAGCAGGAAATTAGACAAATTGAACACTGAAGCTTTCTTT CASRKLDKLNTEAFF
TRBJ1-2 TRBV11-2 NA NA TGTGCCAGCAGCCTTACCAGGGGAACCTATGGCTACACCTTC CASSLTRGTYGYTF
TRBJ1-2 TRBV5-1 NA NA TGCGCCAGCAGCTTGGGGGCAGCAGTAGCTAACTATGGCTACACCTTC CASSLGAAVANYGYTF
TRBJ1-1 TRBV28 NA NA TGTGCCAGCAGTTTAGTTCCTGGGCGCACTGAAGCTTTCTTT CASSLVPGRTEAFF
TRBJ2-4 TRBV19 NA NA TGTGCCAGTAGTTCGAGTCCGGGGGTGAACATTCAGTACTTC CASSSSPGVNIQYF
TRBJ1-3 TRBV19 NA NA TGTGCCAGTAGTACAACCAGGGGTTTCGGAAACACCATATATTTT CASSTTRGFGNTIYF
TRBJ1-3 TRBV27 TRBD1 NA TGTGCCAGCAGTTTACGGGGGACAGGGGTCATGAGTGGAAACACCATATATTTT CASSLRGTGVMSGNTIYF